What follows are 22 T cell receptor beta chains derived from one specimen sequenced in a study of CD8 T cells in Susac syndrome. Roughly 0.45 to 1 ug RNA was reverse transcribed with random hexamers. TCRdb reprocessed the immunoSEQ multiplex PCR reads via MiXCR and lists one record per CDR3 protein. In the table there are about 49,000 distinct CDR3 sequences, approximately 93% of which are singletons. The sample comprised CD8+ T cells from PBMCs. The receptor source for this set is a human donor in good health.

The chain has TRBV9 and TRBJ2-7; 8 bases match TRBD2. V shed 0 bases, J shed 1 base, and the junction held 3 bases outside the gene matches. The CDR3 runs 15 residues. In germline, CDR1 is SGDLS, CDR2 YYNGEE. CDR3 amino acids: CASSVDAGGSYEQYF. The CDR3, as DNA: TGTGCCAGCAGCGTAGATGCGGGAGGTTCCTACGAGCAGTACTTC.

This chain links TRBV27 with TRBJ1-1; D not resolved. Between the trimmed V and J ends, which lost 2 bases and 0 bases, there was a span of 7 bases. This CDR3 region has 14 residues. Germline values: CDR1 MNHEY, CDR2 SMNVEV (reference sequence). The CDR3 DNA follows: TGTGCCAGCAGTTTAACCTTGATGAACACTGAAGCTTTCTTT. This translates into CASSLTLMNTEAFF.

The CDR3 spells CATSSVSSYEQYF. The CDR3 DNA reads TGTGCCACCTCGTCAGTTAGCTCCTACGAGCAGTACTTC. The V gene is TRBV12-3 or TRBV12-4, the J gene TRBJ2-7; D not resolved. The V end was cut by 10 bases, the J end by 0 bases, with 13 bases between. This CDR3 is 13 amino acids long.

CDR3 nucleotide sequence: TGCGCCAGCAGCCTATCGACAGGGGGGAACACTGAAGCTTTCTTT. Translated: CASSLSTGGNTEAFF. This chain uses TRBV4-1 with TRBJ1-1, with TRBD1 identical over 9 bases. Germline V gene data show CDR1 as MGHRA and CDR2 as YSYEKL. Trimming at V came to 4 bases and at J to 1 base, leaving 4 bases not matched to a gene. The CDR3 consists of 15 residues.

This sequence joins TRBV16 and TRBJ2-7, with D tentatively TRBD1 (6 bases). Germline loops: CDR1 KGHSY, CDR2 FQNENV. The CDR3 length is 13 residues. The V and J ends lost 4 bases and 7 bases respectively, with 14 bases between them. The CDR3 nucleotides are TGTGCCAGCAGCCTAGGACAGCGAGGGGAGCAGTACTTC. Residues: CASSLGQRGEQYF. Together with reference TRBV16 and TRBJ2-7, the CDR3 gives the full variable domain: GEEVAQTPKHLVRGEGQKAKLYCAPIKGHSYVFWYQQVLKNEFKFLISFQNENVFDETGMPKERFSAKCLPNSPCSLEIQATKLEDSAVYFCASSLGQRGEQYFGPGTRLTVT.

The genes are TRBV12-3 or TRBV12-4 and TRBJ2-5, with a possible D match to TRBD2 (5 bases). The CDR3 covers 15 residues. Trimming shortened V by 1 base and J by 4 bases, and 13 bases separated the two germline ends. CDR3 sequence (DNA): TGTGCCAGCAGTTTAGAGCCGTCAGAGGGAGAGACCCAGTACTTC. Amino acid sequence: CASSLEPSEGETQYF.

The chain joins TRBV29-1 to TRBJ1-2; tentatively, D is TRBD1 (5 bases). This CDR3 is 13 amino acids long. Trimming removed 1 base at V and 1 base at J, with 7 bases between. Germline values: CDR1 SQVTM, CDR2 ANQGSEA. CDR3 sequence (DNA): TGCAGCGTTGAAGGGGGCGGTAACTATGGCTACACCTTC. Encoded protein: CSVEGGGNYGYTF.

V and J are TRBV7-9 and TRBJ2-1, with TRBD2 matching over 9 bases. V lost 4 bases to trimming and J lost 8 bases; unmatched junction nucleotides: 21. This CDR3 contains 19 residues. The germline V gene encodes CDR1 SEHNR and CDR2 FQNEAQ (reference sequence). CDR3 nucleotide sequence: TGTGCCAGCAGCTCCAGGCGACTAGCGGAGAACACCCCCCCCCATGAGCAGTTCTTC. Protein product: CASSSRRLAENTPPHEQFF.

The chain combines TRBV7-9 with TRBJ2-7, with 10 bases lining up with TRBD1. This CDR3 contains 16 residues. The germline CDR1 and CDR2 sequences are SEHNR and FQNEAQ (reference sequence). The junction had 12 bases not matched to a gene; V was cut back by 4 bases and J by 6 bases. CDR3 region: CASSSHRATGGFEQYF. In DNA form, the CDR3 reads TGTGCCAGCAGCTCCCACCGCGCGACAGGGGGCTTCGAGCAGTACTTC.

The CDR3 is CSVDPSGRYNEQFF. The DNA of the CDR3 is TGCAGCGTTGACCCTAGCGGCCGCTACAATGAGCAGTTCTTC. The chain has TRBV29-1 and TRBJ2-1; 7 nucleotides match TRBD2. This CDR3 has 14 amino acids. Losses at the gene ends were 3 bases for V and 3 bases for J; bases not matched to a gene: 5. Germline CDR1 and CDR2: SQVTM and ANQGSEA.

The V and J genes are TRBV29-1 and TRBJ2-1; D call uncertain. Deletions cut 8 bases from V and 6 bases from J, with 8 bases between. This CDR3 has 10 residues. Germline V CDR1 and CDR2: SQVTM, ANQGSEA. The CDR3 region has the DNA TGCAGCCTTTGGACCAATGAGCAGTTCTTC. Translation gives CSLWTNEQFF.

This clonotype came up a few times. The chain carries TRBV5-8 and TRBJ2-7; D remains unclear. V was trimmed by 0 bases and J by 5 bases, leaving 6 bases between them. CDR1 SGHTS and CDR2 YDEGEE come from the germline V gene. The CDR3 contains 12 residues. CDR3 sequence (DNA): TGTGCCAGCAGCTTGGGCGTCAACGAGCAGTACTTC. Amino acids: CASSLGVNEQYF.

The rearrangement links TRBV19 to TRBJ2-7, with D possibly matching TRBD1 (6 bases). The CDR3 runs 14 residues. CDR1 and CDR2 from the germline V gene are LNHDA and SQIVND (reference sequence). The CDR3 DNA is TGTCCGGACAGAGCCCTCGGGCATCCCTACGAGCAGTACTTC. It translates to CPDRALGHPYEQYF.

J is TRBJ1-2 and V is TRBV5-1; D is unresolved. The germline V and J ends were trimmed by 1 base and 8 bases, with 15 bases remaining between them. The length of the CDR3 is 14 residues. Germline V gives CDR1 SGHRS, CDR2 YFSETQ. CDR3 sequence reads: CASSLTHPMGGYTF. The DNA of the CDR3 is TGCGCCAGCAGCTTGACCCATCCCATGGGGGGCTACACCTTC.

J is TRBJ2-6 and V is TRBV5-1; 7 nucleotides match TRBD2. After removal of 3 bases from V and 1 base from J, the junction contained 7 bases not matched to a gene. The CDR3 extends over 17 amino acids. Germline CDR1 is SGHRS and CDR2 is YFSETQ. DNA of the CDR3: TGCGCCAGCAGCTCAGCAACTAGCGCGTCTGGGGCCAACGTCCTGACTTTC. As protein: CASSSATSASGANVLTF.

The CDR3 DNA reads TGTGCCAGCAGCTTGAGGGGATTTGGGGCCAACGTCCTGACTTTC. This codes for CASSLRGFGANVLTF. The chain joins TRBV5-6 to TRBJ2-6; TRBD1 is a possible D gene (5 bases). Trimming stripped 1 base from V and 3 bases from J, with 8 bases between. This CDR3 spans 15 amino acids. CDR1 is SGHDT and CDR2 is YYEEEE in the germline V gene.

The gene calls are TRBV28 and TRBJ2-2; D remains unclear. Germline CDR1 and CDR2: MDHEN and SYDVKM. This CDR3 spans 13 amino acids. V lost 2 bases and J lost 7, with 8 bases in between. The CDR3 loop is CASSLIPDGELFF. In DNA, the CDR3 is TGTGCCAGCAGTTTAATCCCTGACGGGGAGCTGTTTTTT.

The gene calls are TRBV2 and TRBJ2-1; D not certain. V shed 11 bases and J shed 6 bases, with 11 bases lying between them. The CDR3 length is 11 residues. Germline CDR1 SNHLY, CDR2 FYNNEI. The CDR3 nucleotides read TGTGCCGGGGAACAGAGCAATGAGCAGTTCTTC. Amino acid sequence: CAGEQSNEQFF.

The sample holds one count of this clonotype. The chain joins TRBV7-2 to TRBJ1-2, with TRBD1 identical over 9 bases. V was clipped by 1 base and J by 0 bases; unmatched bases: 12. Germline loops: CDR1 SGHTA, CDR2 FQGNSA. The CDR3 is 19 residues long. Here the CDR3 reads CASSLVPTGGVGANYGYTF. The CDR3 coding sequence is TGTGCCAGCAGCTTAGTTCCAACAGGGGGCGTCGGAGCTAACTATGGCTACACCTTC.

The chain recombines TRBV7-8 with TRBJ2-1; D remains unclear. The CDR3 contains 12 residues. V lost 5 bases and J 7 bases, leaving 9 bases between the germline ends. Germline CDR1 and CDR2: SGHVS and FQNEAQ. The CDR3 nucleotides are TGTGCCAGCAGCCTTCGACGGAATGAGCAGTTCTTC. It yields the protein CASSLRRNEQFF.

The gene calls are TRBV5-6 and TRBJ2-7; a possible D gene is TRBD1 (5 bases). Per the germline V gene, CDR1 is SGHDT and CDR2 is YYEEEE. V was trimmed by 4 bases and J by 5 bases, leaving 10 bases between them. The CDR3 length is 12 residues. CDR3 in DNA: TGTGCCAGCAGCCAGGGTAGGAACGAGCAGTACTTC. Translating it yields CASSQGRNEQYF.

V gene TRBV27 combines with J gene TRBJ2-7, with a tentative D call TRBD2 (6 bases). Between the trimmed V and J ends, which lost 8 bases and 3 bases, there was a span of 14 bases. This CDR3 is 13 amino acids long. CDR1 is MNHEY, CDR2 SMNVEV, per germline (reference sequence). The CDR3 sequence is CASSFAGLYEQYF. The CDR3 bases are TGTGCCAGCTCTTTCGCGGGGCTCTACGAGCAGTACTTC.